A single sample gave rise to the 2 T cell receptor beta chains below, sequenced in a study of post-analysis software for immune sequencing data. General observations from the study: Patients used several TRBV segments, including TRBV5-6, TRBV5-1 and TRBV20-1, more often than controls.

Libraries were made from TCR beta cDNA, and they carried unique molecular identifiers. TCRdb re-called the PCR reads through MiXCR, storing one row per CDR3 protein. The table includes approximately 400,000 distinct CDR3 sequences, around 37% detected once. These receptors have no identified antigens. Material: blood. Receptors originate from a girl aged 10 to 17 with multiple sclerosis.

This clonotype was observed at least ten times. This chain connects TRBV20-1 to TRBJ2-5; D remains ambiguous. Germline-derived CDR1 and CDR2 are DFQATT and SNEGSKA (reference sequence). V shed 0 bases and J shed 7 bases, with 6 bases lying between them. CDR3 size: 11 residues. The CDR3 DNA sequence: TGCAGTGCTAGAGATACGGGGACCCAGTACTTC. Its protein product is CSARDTGTQYF.

This chain links TRBV29-1 with TRBJ2-7; 7 bases are shared with TRBD2. There are 15 residues in the CDR3. The germline V gene encodes CDR1 SQVTM and CDR2 ANQGSEA. J was trimmed by 0 bases and V by 1 base; bases with no gene match: 6. CDR3 nucleotides: TGCAGCGTTGAAGGGGAGGGGCAGCTCTCCTACGAGCAGTACTTC. The encoded protein is CSVEGEGQLSYEQYF.